These 16 T cell receptor beta chains came from one sample sequenced in a study of T-cell reconstitution after alpha-beta-depleted transplantation in children. Preparation of the TCRbeta library involved a method that used unique molecular identifiers. Via MiXCR, TCRdb re-called the PCR reads, giving one row per CDR3 protein. The table lists about 980,000 distinct CDR3 sequences, about 29% of them singletons. Material: PBMCs, mostly from graft donor cells, obtained 360 days after TCRalphabeta/CD19-depleted stem cell transplant. The receptor set was obtained from a boy in the first two years of life who had a stem cell transplant for SCID, so the T cells may come from the graft donor.

The chain uses TRBV7-2 and TRBJ2-3; 7 bases map to TRBD2. With V trimmed by 6 bases and J by 8 bases, 14 bases remained unmatched. Germline CDR1 and CDR2: SGHTA and FQGNSA. This CDR3 is built from 15 residues. The CDR3 here is CASRMAGPPGGTQYF. Written as DNA, the CDR3 is TGTGCCAGCAGAATGGCGGGGCCCCCGGGGGGTACGCAGTATTTT.

This clonotype came up a few times. This chain joins TRBV7-2 and TRBJ2-5; D not resolved. The CDR3 has 16 amino acids. Per the germline V gene, CDR1 is SGHTA and CDR2 is FQGNSA. V dropped 3 bases and J dropped 0 bases, with 14 bases sitting between them. This chain's CDR3 is CASSLDLMGYQETQYF. The CDR3 DNA sequence: TGTGCCAGCAGCTTGGACCTAATGGGGTACCAAGAGACCCAGTACTTC.

In its sample, this clonotype was seen a few times. The rearrangement links TRBV18 to TRBJ1-2; 10 nucleotides agree with TRBD1. The CDR3 loop spans 18 amino acids. CDR1 and CDR2 (germline): KGHSH, LQKENI. Losses at the gene ends were 3 bases for V and 5 bases for J; bases not matched to a gene: 15. CDR3 DNA: TGTGCCAGCTCACCGACTACTCAGACAGGGGGCGGTTTTTATGGCTACACCTTC. The encoded protein is CASSPTTQTGGGFYGYTF.

The rearrangement joins TRBV9 to TRBJ2-6; no firm D call. With 3 bases removed from V and 0 bases from J, the gap between germline ends came to 13 bases. The germline CDR1 and CDR2 sequences are SGDLS and YYNGEE. The CDR3 totals 17 residues. In DNA, the CDR3 is TGTGCCAGCAGCGCCTTAACCTTTCCCTCTGGGGCCAACGTCCTGACTTTC. It translates to CASSALTFPSGANVLTF.

This clonotype was observed a few times. The germline gene is not matched at one end of the junction; a read error may be the cause. The gene calls are TRBV29-1 and TRBJ2-1; D uncertain. The CDR3 has 11 residues. Per germline, CDR1 SQVTM and CDR2 ANQGSEA. This CDR3 is CRVELYNEQFF. As DNA, the CDR3 is TGCAGAGTTGAACTTTACAATGAGCAGTTCTTC.

V gene TRBV20-1 combines with J gene TRBJ2-3; D could derive from TRBD1 or TRBD2 (6 bases each). Trimming removed 6 bases from V and 1 base from J, with 14 bases in between. From germline, CDR1 is DFQATT and CDR2 SNEGSKA (reference sequence). The CDR3 has 14 residues. Written as DNA, the CDR3 is TGCAGTGCCGGCCGGGGGCTCGGCACAGATACGCAGTATTTT. Translation gives CSAGRGLGTDTQYF.

The rearrangement joins TRBV6-2 or TRBV6-3 to TRBJ2-2; 10 bases align to TRBD1. This CDR3 spans 14 amino acids. Germline CDR1 reads MNHEY; CDR2 reads SVGEGT. V dropped 10 bases and J dropped 1; count of bases not matched to a gene: 3. The DNA of the CDR3 is TGTGCCACGGGACAGGGGTGGAACACCGGGGAGCTGTTTTTT. Amino acids: CATGQGWNTGELFF.

This chain links TRBV11-2 with TRBJ2-3, with 8 bases lining up with TRBD2. Germline V gene sequence: CDR1 SGHAT, CDR2 FQNNGV. The CDR3 contains 16 residues. V shed 5 bases, J shed 0 bases, and the junction held 7 bases outside the gene matches. In nucleotides, the CDR3 is TGTGCCAGCAGCCTAATTAGCGGGGTCAGCACAGATACGCAGTATTTT. It yields the protein CASSLISGVSTDTQYF. Full variable domain (missing parts from reference TRBV11-2 and TRBJ2-3): EAGVAQSPRYKIIEKRQSVAFWCNPISGHATLYWYQQILGQGPKLLIQFQNNGVVDDSQLPKDRFSAERLKGVDSTLKIQPAKLEDSAVYLCASSLISGVSTDTQYFGPGTRLTVL.

This clonotype was found a few times. This rearrangement joins TRBV12-3 or TRBV12-4 to TRBJ1-5, with D maybe TRBD1 (5 bases). The CDR3 consists of 15 residues. V lost 4 bases to trimming and J lost 3 bases, with 13 bases between them. Here the CDR3 reads CASSSWTGANQPQHF. The CDR3 coding sequence is TGTGCCAGCAGTTCCTGGACTGGGGCCAATCAGCCCCAGCATTTT.

There are many counts of this clonotype. The chain joins TRBV5-1 to TRBJ2-3; possibly TRBD2 for D (5 bases). This CDR3 region has 14 residues. Between the trimmed V and J ends, which lost 5 bases and 5 bases, there was a span of 15 bases. Germline assignment: CDR1 SGHRS and CDR2 YFSETQ. In DNA, the CDR3 is TGCGCCAGCAGGAGTAGGTCCGAGGGAGATACGCAGTATTTT. It encodes CASRSRSEGDTQYF.

The chain carries TRBV7-9 and TRBJ2-7, with D perhaps matching TRBD2 (6 bases). V was cut by 3 bases and J by 2 bases, with 11 bases left in between. The CDR3 has 14 residues. Germline CDR1 reads SEHNR; CDR2 reads FQNEAQ (reference sequence). The CDR3 loop is CASSLVREPYEQYF. CDR3 bases: TGTGCCAGCAGCTTGGTGCGGGAACCCTACGAGCAGTACTTC.

This clonotype turned up a few times. The chain is built from TRBV28 and TRBJ1-2; D is unclear. The CDR3 is 13 amino acids. The V and J ends lost 4 bases and 4 bases respectively, with 10 bases between them. Per germline, CDR1 MDHEN and CDR2 SYDVKM. The CDR3 is CASSSLAPYGYTF. CDR3 DNA: TGTGCCAGCAGTTCCCTGGCTCCCTATGGCTACACCTTC.

The chain employs TRBV20-1 and TRBJ1-1, with D perhaps matching TRBD1 (5 bases). This CDR3 has 15 residues. The germline CDR1 and CDR2 sequences are DFQATT and SNEGSKA (reference sequence). The ends were cut back, 0 bases at V and 4 bases at J, with 15 bases in the middle. The CDR3, as DNA: TGCAGTGCTAGAGATGTTTCGGGGACGGCCACTGAAGCTTTCTTT. Protein product: CSARDVSGTATEAFF.

The chain carries TRBV12-3 or TRBV12-4 and TRBJ1-5; a weak D match, TRBD1 (5 bases). The CDR3 runs to 15 residues. Trimming left V 6 bases short and J 1 base short, with 13 bases between. This CDR3 reads CASSTRGVSNQPQHF. DNA of the CDR3: TGTGCCAGCAGCACCCGGGGGGTGAGCAATCAGCCCCAGCATTTT.

The chain is built from TRBV3-1 and TRBJ2-1; TRBD2 matches 10 bases. The CDR3 consists of 16 residues. CDR1 and CDR2 from the germline V gene are LGHDT and YNNKEL (reference sequence). V gave up 1 base and J gave up 4 bases; unmatched junction bases: 4. CDR3 nucleotide sequence: TGTGCCAGCAGCCAAGCTACTAGCGGGGTTTACAATGAGCAGTTCTTC. The encoded protein is CASSQATSGVYNEQFF.

The sample holds a few counts of this clonotype. The gene calls are TRBV7-2 and TRBJ2-2; 8 positions agree with TRBD1. The CDR3 has 17 residues. V was pared by 5 bases and J by 0 bases, with 8 bases of the junction left unmatched. The germline CDR1 and CDR2 sequences are SGHTA and FQGNSA. CDR3 protein: CASSIDRGRPNTGELFF. The DNA of the CDR3 is TGTGCCAGCAGCATCGACAGGGGCCGACCGAACACCGGGGAGCTGTTTTTT.